The rows below give T cell receptor beta chains drawn from one sample of a study of regulatory T cells in long-lasting Graves disease. TCRdb reanalysed the multiplex PCR reads using MiXCR and keeps one entry per CDR3 protein. Of 400,000 to 500,000 distinct CDR3 sequences listed, 15% to 20% are singletons. These records were also assigned to another study, of T cells in Graves' hyperthyroidism and ophthalmopathy.

The sample consisted of peripheral blood mononuclear cells (PBMCs), taken at new diagnosis, from a patient treated with antithyroid drugs. These receptors were obtained from a woman aged 18-29 years with Graves disease. The CDR3 runs from the conserved cysteine through the conserved F or W. The order of the fields is D gene, J gene, clone size, V gene, CDR3 protein, CDR3 DNA. The D gene is left open where the match is weak. Part of the rows lack a size; the others show once, few, many or a class for expanded clones.

D: TRBD1; J: TRBJ2-7; size: NA; V: TRBV19; CDR3: CASSPPDRGPYEQYF; DNA: TGTGCCAGTAGTCCCCCCGACAGGGGGCCATACGAGCAGTACTTC
D: NA; J: TRBJ1-1; size: many; V: TRBV5-5; CDR3: CASSFGYLNTEAFF; DNA: TGTGCCAGCAGCTTCGGATACTTGAACACTGAAGCTTTCTTT
D: NA; J: TRBJ2-1; size: few; V: TRBV7-9; CDR3: CASSLMASVGNEQFF; DNA: TGTGCCAGCAGCCTCATGGCTAGCGTAGGCAATGAGCAGTTCTTC
D: TRBD2; J: TRBJ2-3; size: many; V: TRBV7-9; CDR3: CASSSSGSTDTQYF; DNA: TGTGCCAGCAGCTCTAGCGGGAGCACAGATACGCAGTATTTT
D: TRBD1; J: TRBJ2-7; size: NA; V: TRBV10-3; CDR3: CAISEGGQGRDEQYF; DNA: TGTGCCATCAGTGAGGGGGGACAGGGGAGGGACGAGCAGTACTTC
D: TRBD1; J: TRBJ2-3; size: many; V: TRBV2; CDR3: CASRTPGQGTDTQYF; DNA: TGTGCCAGCAGAACCCCGGGACAGGGGACAGATACGCAGTATTTT
D: NA; J: TRBJ1-3; size: NA; V: TRBV6-1; CDR3: CASSGGHISGNTIYF; DNA: TGTGCCAGCAGTGGGGGACATATCTCTGGAAACACCATATATTTT
D: NA; J: TRBJ2-5; size: many; V: TRBV20-1; CDR3: CSASRVAPLPGIRETQYF; DNA: TGCAGTGCTAGTCGGGTGGCACCGCTCCCAGGGATCAGGGAGACCCAGTACTTC
D: TRBD2; J: TRBJ2-7; size: few; V: TRBV28; CDR3: CASSIPRLAVTYEQYF; DNA: TGTGCCAGCAGCATACCACGACTAGCGGTAACCTACGAGCAGTACTTC
D: TRBD2; J: TRBJ2-7; size: many; V: TRBV7-2; CDR3: CASSRGLAGNSYEQYF; DNA: TGTGCCAGCAGCCGGGGACTAGCGGGCAACTCCTACGAGCAGTACTTC
D: TRBD1; J: TRBJ1-1; size: many; V: TRBV15; CDR3: CATSRGQGGTEAFF; DNA: TGTGCCACCAGCAGGGGACAGGGTGGCACTGAAGCTTTCTTT
D: NA; J: TRBJ2-5; size: many; V: TRBV7-9; CDR3: CASSLGTPQETQYF; DNA: TGTGCCAGCAGCTTAGGGACGCCTCAAGAGACCCAGTACTTC
D: NA; J: TRBJ2-7; size: NA; V: TRBV7-8; CDR3: CASSLGLGTYEQYF; DNA: TGTGCCAGCAGCTTAGGATTAGGGACCTACGAGCAGTACTTC
D: NA; J: TRBJ1-1; size: many; V: TRBV6-5; CDR3: CASSYQVNTEAFF; DNA: TGTGCCAGCAGTTATCAGGTTAACACTGAAGCTTTCTTT
D: TRBD1; J: TRBJ1-5; size: many; V: TRBV6-5; CDR3: CASSYSTGGVPQPQHF; DNA: TGTGCCAGCAGTTACTCGACAGGGGGCGTACCACAGCCCCAGCATTTT
D: TRBD2; J: TRBJ2-1; size: many; V: TRBV5-1; CDR3: CASTSSWEGRNEQFF; DNA: TGCGCCAGTACTTCCAGCTGGGAGGGCCGGAATGAGCAGTTCTTC